One sample yielded the 22 T cell receptor beta chains listed below, sequenced in a study of blood T cell repertoires in COVID-19. Generated by immunoSEQ multiplex PCR, the TCRdb table keeps only in-frame clones and is missing some. The sample carries roughly 200,000 clones, about 88% recorded once. The sequenced material came from peripheral blood. The receptors come from a woman aged 25 to 39 with active or convalescent COVID-19.

The chain uses TRBV7-9 and TRBJ2-7; 9 bases map to TRBD1. Germline loops: CDR1 SEHNR, CDR2 FQNEAQ (reference sequence). The CDR3 has 17 amino acids. V shed 5 bases and J 3 bases; nucleotides not matched to a gene: 14. This CDR3 reads CASSPLLTGGYFYEQYF. Here the CDR3 DNA reads TGTGCCAGCAGCCCTTTATTAACAGGGGGCTATTTCTACGAGCAGTACTTC.

With respect to this clone: Sequence at one end of the junction differs from germline and may be a read error. The rearrangement links TRBV24-1 to TRBJ2-2, with 11 positions matching TRBD2. Looked up from germline, CDR1 is KGHDR and CDR2 is SFDVKD. CDR3 length: 16 amino acids. Here the CDR3 reads CAASTSGSTKAGELFF. The CDR3 DNA reads as TGTGCCGCCAGCACTAGCGGGAGTACAAAGGCCGGGGAGCTGTTTTTT.

This chain links TRBV4-2 with TRBJ2-1; tentatively, D is TRBD2 (5 bases). The CDR3 runs 17 residues. Trimming cost V 0 bases and J 0 bases, with 12 bases left between them. Germline CDR1 reads LGHNA; CDR2 reads YNFKEQ. CDR3 in DNA: TGTGCCAGCAGCCAAGATCCTAGGAGGCCCTCCTACAATGAGCAGTTCTTC. It codes for CASSQDPRRPSYNEQFF.

This sequence joins TRBV11-3 and TRBJ1-2; D is perhaps TRBD1 (5 bases). Germline CDR1 reads SGHNT; CDR2 reads YENEEA. The ends were cut back, 5 bases at V and 8 bases at J, with 15 bases in the middle. The CDR3 has 13 amino acids. This CDR3 reads CASSAGATGGYTF. CDR3 in DNA: TGTGCCAGCAGCGCTGGGGCGACCGGGGGCTACACCTTC.

The chain couples TRBV7-2 to TRBJ1-3; D might be TRBD1 (5 bases). The germline gives CDR1 SGHTA, CDR2 FQGNSA. V was pared by 5 bases and J by 0 bases, with 11 bases between. The CDR3 totals 15 residues. This CDR3 reads CASSPRAISGNTIYF. The CDR3 DNA sequence: TGTGCCAGCAGCCCCAGGGCAATCTCTGGAAACACCATATATTTT.

The chain combines TRBV6-5 with TRBJ1-5, with D possibly TRBD1 on 5 matching bases. This CDR3 is 14 amino acids long. Trimming shortened V by 5 bases and J by 3 bases, and 11 bases separated the two germline ends. Per the germline V gene, CDR1 is MNHEY and CDR2 is SVGAGI. CDR3 sequence reads: CASSKTATNQPQHF. As DNA, the CDR3 is TGTGCCAGCAGTAAGACAGCGACCAATCAGCCCCAGCATTTT.

The chain links TRBV5-1 to TRBJ2-7; 10 bases map to TRBD1. The CDR3 consists of 15 residues. V lost 0 bases to trimming and J lost 1 base; unmatched junction nucleotides: 1. CDR1 SGHRS and CDR2 YFSETQ come from the germline V gene. The CDR3 spells CASSLGQGASYEQYF. The CDR3 coding sequence is TGCGCCAGCAGCTTGGGACAGGGGGCGTCCTACGAGCAGTACTTC.

The chain carries TRBV28 and TRBJ2-3; 8 bases fit TRBD1. CDR1 MDHEN and CDR2 SYDVKM come from the germline V gene. V lost 7 bases and J lost 0; bases outside the gene matches: 6. This CDR3 is 15 amino acids long. Written as DNA, the CDR3 is TGTGCCAGCAAACCCAGGGGGCCTAGCACAGATACGCAGTATTTT. This translates into CASKPRGPSTDTQYF.

This chain joins TRBV5-1 and TRBJ2-3, with 8 nucleotides matching TRBD2. The CDR3 has 15 residues. V dropped 4 bases and J dropped 0; count of bases not matched to a gene: 4. CDR1 and CDR2 (germline): SGHRS, YFSETQ. CDR3 protein: CASSGGRPSTDTQYF. CDR3 nucleotides: TGCGCCAGCAGCGGCGGGAGGCCTAGCACAGATACGCAGTATTTT.

V and J are TRBV5-4 and TRBJ1-2; 7 positions match TRBD1. The V gene's germline CDR1 is SGHNT and CDR2 YYREEE (reference sequence). V lost 9 bases and J lost 4; bases outside the gene matches: 6. The CDR3 totals 12 residues. This CDR3 reads CATNRGPYGYTF. CDR3 in DNA: TGTGCCACCAACAGGGGTCCCTATGGCTACACCTTC.

V is TRBV4-1 and J is TRBJ1-2, with D perhaps TRBD1 (6 bases). The CDR3 covers 18 residues. Germline V gives CDR1 MGHRA, CDR2 YSYEKL. V was clipped by 2 bases and J by 0 bases, with 19 bases between them. The CDR3 DNA reads TGCGCCAGCAGCCAAATGGGGACAAAACGGAACACTAACTATGGCTACACCTTC. Its translation is CASSQMGTKRNTNYGYTF.

The chain couples TRBV5-6 to TRBJ2-1; 7 bases align to TRBD1. Germline lookup yields CDR1 SGHDT and CDR2 YYEEEE. Trimming cost V 0 bases and J 3 bases; bases outside gene matches: 3. The CDR3 has 15 amino acids. The CDR3 DNA is TGTGCCAGCAGCTTGGAGGCAGGGGGCTACAATGAGCAGTTCTTC. This encodes CASSLEAGGYNEQFF.

The chain carries TRBV4-1 and TRBJ2-7; possibly TRBD2 for D (6 bases). V was shortened by 0 bases and J by 3 bases, with 18 bases between the two germline ends. The V gene's germline CDR1 is MGHRA and CDR2 YSYEKL. The CDR3 loop spans 17 amino acids. This chain's CDR3 is CASSQDEAGPEGYEQYF. The CDR3 nucleotides are TGCGCCAGCAGCCAAGATGAGGCGGGGCCTGAGGGCTACGAGCAGTACTTC.

The V gene is TRBV28, the J gene TRBJ1-3; no reliable D call. V gave up 4 bases and J gave up 2 bases, with 15 bases separating them. This CDR3 spans 16 amino acids. Germline CDR1 is MDHEN and CDR2 is SYDVKM. The DNA for the CDR3 is TGTGCCAGCAGTTCGGGTGACTCCCCCCCTGGAAACACCATATATTTT. It codes for CASSSGDSPPGNTIYF.

As to this clone: At one boundary the junction diverges from the germline segment, which might be a read error. The J gene is TRBJ2-2, the V gene TRBV7-7, with 9 bases that match TRBD2. Germline loops: CDR1 SSHAT, CDR2 FNYEAQ (reference sequence). The CDR3 has 15 amino acids. CDR3 residues: CASSCGGGRGGELFF. The DNA for the CDR3 is TGTGCTAGCAGCTGCGGGGGGGGCCGCGGCGGGGAGCTGTTTTTT.

The chain links TRBV19 to TRBJ1-5, with a weak D call TRBD1 (5 bases). Trimming took 3 bases from V and 3 from J, leaving 9 bases between them. The CDR3 sequence is 14 residues long. Germline V lookup: CDR1 LNHDA, CDR2 SQIVND (reference sequence). Here the CDR3 DNA reads TGTGCCAGTAGTATTCGGGGGATCAATCAGCCCCAGCATTTT. This translates into CASSIRGINQPQHF.

The chain uses TRBV7-9 and TRBJ1-6; TRBD1 aligns across 8 bases. The V and J ends lost 6 bases and 5 bases, in that order; junction bases with no gene match: 3. The CDR3 is 14 residues long. Germline V CDR1 and CDR2: SEHNR, FQNEAQ (reference sequence). The chain's CDR3 is CASRMDRDNSPLHF. The CDR3 region has the DNA TGTGCCAGCAGGATGGACAGGGATAATTCACCCCTCCACTTT.

This rearrangement joins TRBV19 to TRBJ1-5, with 9 bases fitting TRBD1. The germline gives CDR1 LNHDA, CDR2 SQIVND (reference sequence). Trimming removed 7 bases from V and 3 bases from J; junction bases left unmatched: 10. The CDR3 consists of 16 residues. Here the CDR3 reads CASTRTGAGDNQPQHF. Here the CDR3 DNA reads TGTGCCAGTACCCGGACAGGGGCTGGCGACAATCAGCCCCAGCATTTT.

This chain links TRBV19 with TRBJ2-7, with 15 bases identical to TRBD2. The CDR3 is made up of 17 amino acids. Germline V CDR1 and CDR2: LNHDA, SQIVND (reference sequence). J lost 7 bases, V lost 0 bases, and 7 bases had no gene match. The CDR3 loop reads CASSIDPGLAGGGEQYF. The CDR3 bases are TGTGCCAGTAGTATAGATCCTGGACTAGCGGGAGGGGGAGAGCAGTACTTC. Full variable domain (missing parts from reference TRBV19 and TRBJ2-7): DGGITQSPKYLFRKEGQNVTLSCEQNLNHDAMYWYRQDPGQGLRLIYYSQIVNDFQKGDIAEGYSVSREKKESFPLTVTSAQKNPTAFYLCASSIDPGLAGGGEQYFGPGTRLTVT.

The genes are TRBV28 and TRBJ1-4, with 9 nucleotides matching TRBD1. The CDR3 is 16 residues long. The ends lost 5 bases at V and 4 bases at J; junction bases unmatched: 8. From germline, CDR1 is MDHEN and CDR2 SYDVKM. In DNA, the CDR3 is TGTGCCAGCAGTCCATTCCGGGACAGGGTTAATGAAAAACTGTTTTTT. Translating gives CASSPFRDRVNEKLFF. The whole variable domain, filled in from reference TRBV28 and TRBJ1-4, reads DVKVTQSSRYLVKRTGEKVFLECVQDMDHENMFWYRQDPGLGLRLIYFSYDVKMKEKGDIPEGYSVSREKKERFSLILESASTNQTSMYLCASSPFRDRVNEKLFFGSGTQLSVL.

This clone came up once. This chain uses TRBV3-1 (or the pseudogene TRBV3-2) with TRBJ2-7; D might be TRBD1 (5 bases). Trimming cost V 2 bases and J 5 bases, with 13 bases left between them. Germline CDR1 is LGHDT and CDR2 is YNNKEL (reference sequence). The CDR3 length is 14 residues. The DNA for the CDR3 is TGTGCCAGCAGCCAAATCGCAGGGTCCCACGAGCAGTACTTC. It codes for CASSQIAGSHEQYF.

This clone was seen only a few times. The chain carries TRBV30 and TRBJ1-3, with a tentative D call TRBD1 (5 bases). The germline V gene encodes CDR1 GTSNPN and CDR2 SVGIG (reference sequence). This CDR3 has 18 amino acids. V was pared by 2 bases and J by 0 bases, with 20 bases between. The CDR3 loop is CAWSRQGPWSLSGNTIYF. The CDR3 coding sequence is TGTGCCTGGAGTAGGCAGGGTCCCTGGTCCCTCTCTGGAAACACCATATATTTT.